A single sample is the source of the 27 T cell receptor beta chains below, sequenced in a study (dated by TCRdb to the mid-2010s). To prepare the library, 5' RACE was applied. TCRdb records Illumina MiSeq as the sequencer. The public reads were quality trimmed at Q25 with fastp and then assembled into clones with MiXCR by TCRdb, keeping productive beta chains. When rows share a CDR3 protein, they turn into one entry using the most common DNA and genes. This sample has tens of thousands of distinct CDR3 sequences in its table, and 18% of those were observed once. The ten largest clones capture about 3% of the sample. Material: naive CD4+ T cells sorted from a lymph node. The cell subset or site label here, explained by the study, means: naive CD4+ T cells, CD4+CD45RA+CD25-. These TCRs come from a female donor with breast cancer.

This clonotype was observed many times. The rearrangement joins TRBV25-1 to TRBJ1-2; D remains unclear. Germline V lookup: CDR1 MGHDK, CDR2 SYGVNS. CDR3 length equals 13 residues. V was trimmed by 3 bases and J by 7 bases, leaving 12 bases between them. The CDR3 sequence: CASSDYRSGGYTF. Here the CDR3 DNA reads TGTGCCAGCAGTGACTACCGCTCCGGTGGCTACACCTTC.

This clonotype was observed a few times. The junction and the germline gene differ at one end; a read error may be behind it. The chain carries TRBV7-9 and TRBJ2-5, with D perhaps matching TRBD1 (5 bases). This CDR3 is 12 amino acids long. CDR1 and CDR2 from the germline V gene are SEHNR and FQNEAQ (reference sequence). CDR3 in amino acids: CASSLTLEQGSF. Written as DNA, the CDR3 is TGTGCCAGCAGCCTAACGTTGGAGCAGGGCTCCTTC.

The genes are TRBV4-1 and TRBJ1-1; weak D call: TRBD1 (6 bases). V was cut by 1 base and J by 1 base, with 13 bases left in between. Germline CDR1 is MGHRA and CDR2 is YSYEKL. This CDR3 spans 16 amino acids. The CDR3 sequence: CASSQVLGQPNTEAFF. For the CDR3, the DNA is TGCGCCAGCAGCCAAGTTTTGGGACAACCGAACACTGAAGCTTTCTTT.

This clonotype occurred many times. The chain uses TRBV4-1 and TRBJ1-5, with 7 bases fitting TRBD1. Germline trimming cut 1 base from V and 4 bases from J; bases unmatched to any gene: 4. The CDR3 is 15 residues long. Germline values: CDR1 MGHRA, CDR2 YSYEKL. This chain's CDR3 is CASSQGQGRNQPQHF. CDR3 bases: TGCGCCAGCAGCCAAGGACAGGGCCGAAATCAGCCCCAGCATTTT.

The chain uses TRBV7-9 and TRBJ2-5; the D is unclear. Germline CDR1 and CDR2: SEHNR and FQNEAQ (reference sequence). The germline V and J ends were trimmed by 7 bases and 1 base, with 7 bases remaining between them. The CDR3 consists of 12 residues. CDR3 nucleotide sequence: TGTGCCAGCAAAGGGATCCAAGAGACCCAGTACTTC. It codes for CASKGIQETQYF.

This clonotype was seen a handful of times. The chain carries TRBV6-6 and TRBJ1-5; 8 bases align to TRBD1. CDR1 and CDR2 (germline): MNHNY, SVGAGI (reference sequence). This CDR3 is 14 amino acids long. Trimming at V came to 6 bases and at J to 7 bases, leaving 8 bases not matched to a gene. CDR3 sequence (DNA): TGTGCCAGCAGGGCAGGGGGCGCAGGACAGCCCCAGCATTTT. Its protein product is CASRAGGAGQPQHF.

By share, this clonotype ranks as medium-sized. The gene calls are TRBV5-1 and TRBJ2-7; D remains ambiguous. Germline CDR1 and CDR2: SGHRS and YFSETQ. The CDR3 loop spans 12 amino acids. The V and J ends lost 1 base and 4 bases respectively, with 6 bases between them. In DNA form, the CDR3 reads TGCGCCAGCAGCTTGATGGGATACGAGCAGTACTTC. Encoded protein: CASSLMGYEQYF.

There are a few counts of this clonotype. A read error is possible here, since a much larger clone lies one base away. Without the conserved terminal phenylalanine or tryptophan, this CDR3 likely stems from a read error. The chain is built from TRBV29-1 and TRBJ2-1; D gene unclear. Trimming removed 4 bases from V and 1 base from J, with 5 bases in between. From germline, CDR1 is SQVTM and CDR2 ANQGSEA. CDR3 length: 12 amino acids. As DNA, the CDR3 is TGCAGCGTTGCAGAATCCTACAATGAGCAGTTCCTC. As protein: CSVAESYNEQFL.

The V gene is TRBV20-1, the J gene TRBJ2-1, with D maybe TRBD2 (6 bases). CDR1 and CDR2 from the germline V gene are DFQATT and SNEGSKA (reference sequence). This CDR3 is 13 amino acids long. CDR3 nucleotide sequence: TGCAGAATGATCAGGGCCGGGGGTAATGAGCAGTTCTTC. This encodes CRMIRAGGNEQFF.

This clonotype occurred a few times. The chain links TRBV7-2 to TRBJ2-7; TRBD2 agrees at 7 bases. The CDR3 has 14 residues. J was trimmed by 3 bases and V by 2 bases; bases with no gene match: 4. The V gene's germline CDR1 is SGHTA and CDR2 FQGNSA. Here the CDR3 DNA reads TGTGCCAGCAGCTTACGCGGGGACTACTACGAGCAGTACTTC. This codes for CASSLRGDYYEQYF.

This clonotype was counted a few times. The chain links TRBV21-1 to TRBJ2-7; the table assigns TRBD1, which was not confirmed against the DNA. TRBV21-1 is marked as a pseudogene. This CDR3 contains 15 residues. CDR3 sequence: CASSEAPGRPYEQYF. The CDR3 bases are TGTGCCAGCAGCGAAGCCCCGGGACGGCCCTACGAGCAGTACTTC.

There are a few counts of this clonotype. The chain joins TRBV6-1 to TRBJ1-2; 9 bases are shared with TRBD1. CDR1 and CDR2 (germline): MNHNS, SASEGT. The CDR3 sequence is 16 residues long. V gave up 4 bases and J gave up 1 base; unmatched junction bases: 7. The CDR3 sequence: CASSVSRTGVNYGYTF. The CDR3, as DNA: TGTGCCAGCAGTGTTAGCCGGACAGGGGTTAACTATGGCTACACCTTC.

There are many counts of this clonotype. The chain carries TRBV18 and TRBJ2-7, with 8 bases lining up with TRBD1. The CDR3 runs to 13 residues. Looked up from germline, CDR1 is KGHSH and CDR2 is LQKENI. Trimming at V came to 6 bases and at J to 6 bases, leaving 7 bases not matched to a gene. The CDR3 bases are TGTGCCAGCTCGGGACAGGTCCAGGGCGAGCAGTACTTC. Amino acids: CASSGQVQGEQYF. The full variable domain, rest sourced from reference TRBV18 and TRBJ2-7, is NAGVMQNPRHLVRRRGQEARLRCSPMKGHSHVYWYRQLPEEGLKFMVYLQKENIIDESGMPKERFSAEFPKEGPSILRIQQVVRGDSAAYFCASSGQVQGEQYFGPGTRLTVT.

This clonotype has at least ten counts. This chain joins TRBV6-5 and TRBJ1-2; TRBD1 matches 8 bases. Germline V lookup: CDR1 MNHEY, CDR2 SVGAGI. V was pared by 2 bases and J by 4 bases, with 6 bases of the junction left unmatched. The CDR3 is made up of 15 amino acids. The CDR3 region has the DNA TGTGCCAGCAGTTACCTCGACAGGGGTGGCTATGGCTACACCTTC. The encoded protein is CASSYLDRGGYGYTF.

This clonotype was counted a single time. The chain carries TRBV7-3 and TRBJ1-5, with D possibly TRBD1 on 6 matching bases. Germline V gene lookup returns CDR1 SGHTA and CDR2 FQGTGA. This CDR3 is built from 14 residues. V was clipped by 5 bases and J by 8 bases, with 16 bases between them. The CDR3 nucleotides read TGTGCCAGCAGCCCCAGGGGACCGACGGAGCCCCAGCATTTT. Protein product: CASSPRGPTEPQHF.

The chain links TRBV7-3 to TRBJ2-2; no clear D. This CDR3 has 13 residues. CDR1 SGHTA and CDR2 FQGTGA come from the germline V gene. Between the trimmed V and J ends, which lost 4 bases and 3 bases, there was a span of 6 bases. The CDR3 region has the DNA TGTGCCAGCAGCTCGTTCCACACCGGGGAGCTGTTTTTT. It specifies CASSSFHTGELFF.

Many counts were recorded for this clonotype. This chain links TRBV24-1 with TRBJ1-3; D unclear. CDR1 is KGHDR and CDR2 is SFDVKD in the germline V gene. The CDR3 spans 11 residues. Trimming removed 6 bases at V and 8 bases at J, with 7 bases between. CDR3 protein: CATSSGDTIYF. Here the CDR3 DNA reads TGTGCCACCAGTTCGGGCGACACCATATATTTT.

As to this clonotype: The CDR3 does not end in the conserved phenylalanine or tryptophan, so this is likely a read error. The V call is TRBV12-3 or TRBV12-4, the J call TRBJ2-5, with D possibly TRBD1 on 5 matching bases. The length of the CDR3 is 11 residues. V lost 9 bases and J 2 bases, leaving 7 bases between the germline ends. The CDR3: CASRTQETQYV. In nucleotides, the CDR3 is TGTGCCAGTCGGACACAAGAGACCCAGTACGTC.

The CDR3 protein is CSATGKSREKLFF. The CDR3 bases are TGCAGTGCTACAGGGAAATCGCGGGAAAAACTGTTTTTT. V and J are TRBV20-1 and TRBJ1-4; D possibly corresponds to TRBD1 (5 bases). Trimming stripped 4 bases from V and 8 bases from J, with 14 bases between. CDR3 length equals 13 residues. Germline CDR1 is DFQATT and CDR2 is SNEGSKA (reference sequence).

There are a few counts of this clonotype. The chain combines TRBV20-1 with TRBJ1-1; D is uncertain. There are 12 residues in the CDR3. V lost 6 bases and J lost 3, with 11 bases in between. The germline gives CDR1 DFQATT, CDR2 SNEGSKA (reference sequence). The CDR3 nucleotides read TGCAGTGCCCTAGCGGGGTACACTGAAGCTTTCTTT. Residues: CSALAGYTEAFF.

This clonotype turned up a few times. The V call is TRBV7-9, the J call TRBJ1-1, with D possibly TRBD1 on 6 matching bases. This CDR3 has 11 amino acids. The germline V gene encodes CDR1 SEHNR and CDR2 FQNEAQ (reference sequence). Deletions cut 5 bases from V and 10 bases from J, with 11 bases between. The CDR3 coding sequence is TGTGCCAGCAGCCAAACAGGGAGAGCTTTCTTT. The encoded protein is CASSQTGRAFF.

Turning to this clonotype: Here the CDR3 omits its conserved ending phenylalanine or tryptophan, so a read error is the likely source. This sequence joins TRBV7-9 and TRBJ1-1; tentatively, D is TRBD1 (6 bases). The CDR3 sequence is 14 residues long. In germline, CDR1 is SEHNR, CDR2 FQNEAQ (reference sequence). V dropped 6 bases and J dropped 0 bases, with 11 bases sitting between them. CDR3 loop: CASSSRQVNTEAFL. CDR3 in DNA: TGTGCCAGCAGTTCGAGACAGGTGAACACTGAAGCTTTCCTT.

This clonotype was counted ten times or more. The rearrangement links TRBV20-1 to TRBJ2-7, with D perhaps assigned TRBD1 or TRBD2 (5 bases each). Trimming shortened V by 7 bases and J by 6 bases, and 16 bases separated the two germline ends. There are 12 residues in the CDR3. Germline V lookup: CDR1 DFQATT, CDR2 SNEGSKA (reference sequence). The CDR3 region has the DNA TGCAGTGTCCCCGGGGCAAGAATCGAGCAGTACTTC. Its protein product is CSVPGARIEQYF.

The rearrangement joins TRBV7-9 to TRBJ2-1; tentatively, D is TRBD1 or TRBD2 (5 bases each). Germline V gene lookup returns CDR1 SEHNR and CDR2 FQNEAQ (reference sequence). Trimming left V 1 base short and J 2 bases short, with 12 bases between. This CDR3 comprises 16 residues. The CDR3 sequence is CASSLVRDHPYNEQFF. DNA for the CDR3: TGTGCCAGCAGCTTAGTCCGGGACCATCCCTACAATGAGCAGTTCTTC.

This rearrangement joins TRBV6-1 to TRBJ1-1, with no clear D. V was pared by 1 base and J by 0 bases, with 12 bases between. Germline CDR1 and CDR2: MNHNS and SASEGT. CDR3 length equals 16 residues. As DNA, the CDR3 is TGTGCCAGCAGTGAAGAGATTGGGAAGATGAACACTGAAGCTTTCTTT. This gives the protein CASSEEIGKMNTEAFF.

The chain couples TRBV12-3 or TRBV12-4 to TRBJ2-7; D may correspond to TRBD1 or TRBD2 (5 bases each). V dropped 6 bases and J dropped 3 bases, with 12 bases sitting between them. The CDR3 loop spans 13 amino acids. CDR3 sequence (DNA): TGTGCCAGCAGGCCTGGGACGGTCTACGAGCAGTACTTC. Its translation is CASRPGTVYEQYF.

This clonotype was seen ten or more times. V usage is TRBV20-1 and J usage is TRBJ1-2; 7 bases are shared with TRBD1. There are 13 residues in the CDR3. Germline CDR1 DFQATT, CDR2 SNEGSKA (reference sequence). V shed 6 bases, J shed 2 bases, and the junction held 6 bases outside the gene matches. CDR3 protein: CSARQGRNYGYTF. The CDR3 DNA reads as TGCAGTGCCAGACAGGGACGGAACTATGGCTACACCTTC.